The entry that follows covers one TCR beta chain sequence. The V gene end was trimmed by 0 bases and the J gene end by 3 bases; junction bases not matched to a gene: 16. The CDR3 contains 20 residues. The germline V gene has CDR1 SGDLS and CDR2 YYNGEE. Sequenced by immunoSEQ multiplex PCR; TCRdb stores in-frame clones only, minus some. The sample has approximately 300,000 clones; about nine tenths are singletons. The data were obtained in a study of blood T cell repertoires in COVID-19. Two negative PCRs, clearance, or symptom resolution had been documented for recovered Cohort 3 donors. The clonotype originates from a man aged 60 to 69 who had recovered from COVID-19. The sample taken for sequencing was PBMCs or T cells enriched from blood (not recorded which). This sequence joins TRBV9 and TRBJ2-1; 9 nucleotides align to TRBD1. The CDR3 protein is CASSVATGGRGQGRYNEQFF. In DNA form, the CDR3 reads TGTGCCAGCAGCGTAGCTACCGGAGGGAGGGGACAGGGCCGCTACAATGAGCAGTTCTTC.